This record looks at one T cell receptor (beta chain) sequence and its context. One junction end disagrees with the germline gene, perhaps due to a read error. The data were obtained in a study of cytomegalovirus exposure and HLA in healthy donors. Germline CDR1 reads LGHNA; CDR2 reads YNFKEQ. The CDR3 is 16 residues long. PCR was performed using 60 Vbeta and 13 Jbeta primers. The protocol was immunoSEQ multiplex PCR, while the TCRdb copy is restricted to in-frame clones and leaves out a portion. The top ten clones hold less than 2.5% of a sample with about 150,000 clones, approximately 81% of them seen once.

This TCR derives from a woman aged 18 to 35 in good health and CMV-seronegative. The sample consisted of PBMCs. This chain joins TRBV4-2 and TRBJ2-5, with 9 bases fitting TRBD1. The CDR3 DNA sequence: TGTGCCAGCAGCCAAGATGGACAGGGGAGGGGAGAGGCCCAGTACTTC. This translates into CASSQDGQGRGEAQYF.